This TCR beta chain was recovered during a study of blood T cell repertoires in COVID-19. Study context: PBMCs, B-cell-depleted T cells, or T cells provided the cDNA or gDNA that made up the material.

Libraries were prepared by immunoSEQ multiplex PCR; TCRdb keeps only in-frame clonotypes and omits some of them. The sample includes 80,000 to 100,000 clones, more than 65% of them seen just once. This receptor was taken from a man aged 55 to 70 with acute or convalescent COVID-19. What was sequenced was peripheral blood.

The CDR3: CASSLETGDYEQYF. CDR3 coding DNA: TGTGCCAGCAGTCTGGAGACAGGAGACTACGAGCAGTACTTC. The V gene is TRBV2, the J gene TRBJ2-7; D may be TRBD1 (6 bases). V lost 5 bases to trimming and J lost 3 bases, with 14 bases between them. Per germline, CDR1 SNHLY and CDR2 FYNNEI. The CDR3 consists of 14 residues.